A selection of T cell receptor beta chains follows, all from one sample in a study of T cell changes during pregnancy in multiple sclerosis. Some clones are missing from TCRdb's copy, which holds only in-frame ones; the method was immunoSEQ multiplex PCR. The table lists about 48,000 clones, approximately 95% of them singletons. Sequences were derived from CD4+ T cells from peripheral blood mononuclear cells, sampled in the first trimester of pregnancy. These receptors originate from a female donor with multiple sclerosis, enrolled in a pregnancy study. Both conserved end residues are trimmed from each CDR3.

J,V,CDR3
TRBJ1-4,TRBV21-1,ASREDVATNEKLF
TRBJ1-2,TRBV6-1,ASTKTGGEAYGYT
TRBJ2-1,TRBV14,ASSPSRQFYNEQF
TRBJ2-1,TRBV5-1,ASSLGGAGAHNEQF
TRBJ1-3,TRBV4-1,ASSLVQGEPGNTIY
TRBJ2-3,TRBV30,AWSGSSPSTDTQY
TRBJ1-2,TRBV14,ASSQGQGSYGYT
TRBJ1-2,TRBV30,AWSLGGGYT
TRBJ2-3,TRBV30,AWSVLPYSTDTQY
TRBJ2-5,TRBV5-1,ASSSEPGQGRGETQY
TRBJ2-1,TRBV6-1,ASNQGAQF
TRBJ2-1,TRBV28,ASSLGGATYNEQF
TRBJ1-5,TRBV27,ASRGTGVLSNQPQH
TRBJ1-3,TRBV6-5,ASSSTSHSSNTIY
TRBJ2-3,TRBV4-1,ASSQEGWGPGDTQY
TRBJ2-2,TRBV27,ASSRTGANTGELF
TRBJ2-7,TRBV14,ASSQELRGYEQY
TRBJ1-6,TRBV6-5,ASSRQGSPLH
TRBJ1-5,TRBV5-1,ASSLGKGQPQH
TRBJ2-5,TRBV28,ASSFLSGGRQTQY
TRBJ2-6,TRBV5-1,ASSKSRGSGANVLT
TRBJ1-1,TRBV19,ASSAERGETEAF
TRBJ1-1,TRBV7-9,ASINFFRNTEAF
TRBJ2-3,TRBV5-1,ASSLGRSEGTQY
TRBJ1-1,TRBV11-2,ASSLLSWTGGENTEAF
TRBJ1-3,TRBV6-5,ASSYYRGPGNTIY
TRBJ2-2,TRBV27,ATRTVTGELF
TRBJ2-3,TRBV6-1,ASRGDSVTDTQY
TRBJ1-4,TRBV5-6,ASSSRQGAGEKLF
TRBJ1-1,TRBV11-1,ASSFFGTGPEAF
TRBJ2-3,TRBV15,ATSRGQGSTDTQY
TRBJ2-7,TRBV5-1,ASSPEAGVIEQY
TRBJ2-7,TRBV11-2,ASSFRRGDEQY
TRBJ2-1,TRBV30,AWSVAGVGIYNEQF
TRBJ2-2,TRBV19,ASSWDFANTGELF